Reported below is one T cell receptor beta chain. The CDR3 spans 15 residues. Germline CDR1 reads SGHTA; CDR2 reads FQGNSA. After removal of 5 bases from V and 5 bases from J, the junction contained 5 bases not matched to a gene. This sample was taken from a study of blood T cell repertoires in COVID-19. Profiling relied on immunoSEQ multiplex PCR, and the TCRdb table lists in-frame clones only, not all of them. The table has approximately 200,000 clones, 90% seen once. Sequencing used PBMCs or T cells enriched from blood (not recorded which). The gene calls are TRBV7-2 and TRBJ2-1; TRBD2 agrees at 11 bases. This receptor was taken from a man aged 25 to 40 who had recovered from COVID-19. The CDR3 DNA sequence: TGTGCCAGCAGCCCTAGCGGGGGGCAGCACAATGAGCAGTTCTTC. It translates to CASSPSGGQHNEQFF.